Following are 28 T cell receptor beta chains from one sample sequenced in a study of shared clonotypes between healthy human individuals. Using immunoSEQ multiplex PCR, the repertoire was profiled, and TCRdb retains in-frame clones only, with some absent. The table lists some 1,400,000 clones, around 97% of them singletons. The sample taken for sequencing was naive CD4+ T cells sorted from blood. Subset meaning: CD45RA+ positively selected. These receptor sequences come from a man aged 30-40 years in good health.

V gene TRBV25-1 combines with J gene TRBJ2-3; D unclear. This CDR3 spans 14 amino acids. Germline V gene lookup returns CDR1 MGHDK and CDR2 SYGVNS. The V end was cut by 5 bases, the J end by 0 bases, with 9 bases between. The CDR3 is CASSHTSSTDTQYF. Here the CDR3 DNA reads TGTGCCAGCAGTCACACATCTAGCACAGATACGCAGTATTTT. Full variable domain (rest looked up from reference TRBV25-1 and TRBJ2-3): EADIYQTPRYLVIGTGKKITLECSQTMGHDKMYWYQQDPGMELHLIHYSYGVNSTEKGDLSSESTVSRIRTEHFPLTLESARPSHTSQYLCASSHTSSTDTQYFGPGTRLTVL.

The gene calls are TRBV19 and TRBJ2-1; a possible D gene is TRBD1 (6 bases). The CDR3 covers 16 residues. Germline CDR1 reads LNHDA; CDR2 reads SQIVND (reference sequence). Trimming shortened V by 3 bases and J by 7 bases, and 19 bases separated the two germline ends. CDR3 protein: CASSIMGATVWNEQFF. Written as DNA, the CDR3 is TGTGCCAGTAGTATTATGGGGGCTACCGTTTGGAATGAGCAGTTCTTC.

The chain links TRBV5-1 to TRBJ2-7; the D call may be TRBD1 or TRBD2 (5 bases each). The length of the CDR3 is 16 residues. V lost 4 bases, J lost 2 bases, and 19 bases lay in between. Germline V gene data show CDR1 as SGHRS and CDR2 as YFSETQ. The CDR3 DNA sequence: TGCGCCAGCAGCAAGAACTCCGGGACCGCAGCCTACGAGCAGTACTTC. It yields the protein CASSKNSGTAAYEQYF.

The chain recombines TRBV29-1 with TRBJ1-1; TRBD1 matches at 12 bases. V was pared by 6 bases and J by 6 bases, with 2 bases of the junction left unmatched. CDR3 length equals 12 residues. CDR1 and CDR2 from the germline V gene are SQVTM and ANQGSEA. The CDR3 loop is CSVRDRGPEAFF. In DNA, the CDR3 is TGCAGCGTAAGGGACAGGGGGCCTGAAGCTTTCTTT.

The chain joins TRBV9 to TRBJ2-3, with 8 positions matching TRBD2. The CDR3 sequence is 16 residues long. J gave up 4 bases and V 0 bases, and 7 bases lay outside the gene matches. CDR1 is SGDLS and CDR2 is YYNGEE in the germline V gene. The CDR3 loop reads CASSVAPSSGADTQYF. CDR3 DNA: TGTGCCAGCAGCGTAGCCCCGAGTAGCGGGGCAGATACGCAGTATTTT.

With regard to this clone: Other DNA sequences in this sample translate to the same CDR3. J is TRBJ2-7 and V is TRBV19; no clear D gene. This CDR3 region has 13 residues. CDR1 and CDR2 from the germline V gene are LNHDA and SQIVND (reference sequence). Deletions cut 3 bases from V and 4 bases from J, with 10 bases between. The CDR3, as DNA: TGTGCCAGTAGTATCGGGCCCCCTTACGAGCAGTACTTC. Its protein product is CASSIGPPYEQYF.

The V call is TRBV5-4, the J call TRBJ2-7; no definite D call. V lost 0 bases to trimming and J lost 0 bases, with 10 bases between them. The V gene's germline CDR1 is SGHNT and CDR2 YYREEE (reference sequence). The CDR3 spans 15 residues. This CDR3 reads CASSLGTAISYEQYF. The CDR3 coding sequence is TGTGCCAGCAGCTTGGGCACAGCTATCTCCTACGAGCAGTACTTC.

CDR3: CASSGPTGELFF. CDR3 DNA: TGTGCCAGCAGTGGACCCACCGGGGAGCTGTTTTTT. The chain employs TRBV9 and TRBJ2-2; no reliable D call. The V gene's germline CDR1 is SGDLS and CDR2 YYNGEE. Trimming took 5 bases from V and 4 from J, leaving 6 bases between them. The CDR3 covers 12 residues.

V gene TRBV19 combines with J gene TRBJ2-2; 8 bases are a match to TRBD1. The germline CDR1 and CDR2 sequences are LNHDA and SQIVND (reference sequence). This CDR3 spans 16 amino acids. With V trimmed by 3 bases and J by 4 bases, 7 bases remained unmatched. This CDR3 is CASSIDRGHGTGELFF. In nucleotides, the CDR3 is TGTGCCAGTAGTATCGACAGGGGCCACGGCACCGGGGAGCTGTTTTTT.

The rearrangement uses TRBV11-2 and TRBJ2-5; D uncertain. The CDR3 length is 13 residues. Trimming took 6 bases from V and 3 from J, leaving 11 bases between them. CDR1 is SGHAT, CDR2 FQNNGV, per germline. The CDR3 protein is CASSRSVEETQYF. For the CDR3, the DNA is TGTGCCAGCAGTCGCTCAGTGGAAGAGACCCAGTACTTC. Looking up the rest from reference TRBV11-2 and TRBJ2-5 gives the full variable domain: EAGVAQSPRYKIIEKRQSVAFWCNPISGHATLYWYQQILGQGPKLLIQFQNNGVVDDSQLPKDRFSAERLKGVDSTLKIQPAKLEDSAVYLCASSRSVEETQYFGPGTRLLVL.

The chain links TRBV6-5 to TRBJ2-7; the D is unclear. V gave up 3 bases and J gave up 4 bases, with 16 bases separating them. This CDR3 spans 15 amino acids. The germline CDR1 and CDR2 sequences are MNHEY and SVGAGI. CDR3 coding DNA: TGTGCCAGCAGTTATACAAGCAGTTCGAATTACGAGCAGTACTTC. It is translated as CASSYTSSSNYEQYF.

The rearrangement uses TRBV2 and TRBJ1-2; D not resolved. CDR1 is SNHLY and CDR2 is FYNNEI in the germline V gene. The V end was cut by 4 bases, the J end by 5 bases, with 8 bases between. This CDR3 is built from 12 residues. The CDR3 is CASSAQMYGYTF. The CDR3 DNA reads TGTGCCAGCAGTGCCCAGATGTATGGCTACACCTTC.

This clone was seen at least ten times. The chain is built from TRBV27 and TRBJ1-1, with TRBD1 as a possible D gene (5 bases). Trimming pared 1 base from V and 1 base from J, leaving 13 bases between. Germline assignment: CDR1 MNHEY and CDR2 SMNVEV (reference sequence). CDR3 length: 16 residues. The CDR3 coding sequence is TGTGCCAGCAGTTTATACCCCCCCCAGGGGAACACTGAAGCTTTCTTT. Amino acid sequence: CASSLYPPQGNTEAFF.

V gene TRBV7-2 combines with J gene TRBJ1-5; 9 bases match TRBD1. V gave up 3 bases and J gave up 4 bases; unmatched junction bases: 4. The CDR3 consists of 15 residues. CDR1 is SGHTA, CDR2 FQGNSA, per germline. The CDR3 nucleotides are TGTGCCAGCAGCTTCGGGGACAGGGAGAATCAGCCCCAGCATTTT. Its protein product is CASSFGDRENQPQHF.

For the CDR3, the DNA is TGTGCCAGCAGTTCGACAGGGCTCCTTTCCTACGAGCAGTACTTC. As protein: CASSSTGLLSYEQYF. The V and J genes are TRBV28 and TRBJ2-7, with 7 bases that match TRBD1. This CDR3 has 15 residues. CDR1 is MDHEN, CDR2 SYDVKM, per germline. With 4 bases clipped from V and 1 base from J, the junction kept 7 bases outside the gene matches.

The CDR3 spells CAWSGGRYEQYF. CDR3 nucleotides: TGTGCCTGGAGTGGAGGGAGATACGAGCAGTACTTC. The V and J genes are TRBV30 and TRBJ2-7, with a possible D match to TRBD2 (5 bases). The CDR3 length is 12 residues. V was cut by 1 base and J by 4 bases, with 8 bases left in between. Germline CDR1 is GTSNPN and CDR2 is SVGIG (reference sequence).

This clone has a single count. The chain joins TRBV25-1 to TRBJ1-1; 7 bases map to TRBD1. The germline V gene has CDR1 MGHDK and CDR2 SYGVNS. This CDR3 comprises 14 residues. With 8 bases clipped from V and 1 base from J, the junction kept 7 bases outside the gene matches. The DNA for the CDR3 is TGTGCCAGCTCCTTGGGACAGACGAACACTGAAGCTTTCTTT. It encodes CASSLGQTNTEAFF.

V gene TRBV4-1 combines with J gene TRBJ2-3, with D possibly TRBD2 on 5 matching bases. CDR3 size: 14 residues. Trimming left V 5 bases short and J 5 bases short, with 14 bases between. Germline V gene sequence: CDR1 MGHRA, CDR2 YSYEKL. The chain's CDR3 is CASSRERLGDTQYF. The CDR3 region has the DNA TGCGCCAGCAGCAGGGAGAGGCTCGGAGATACGCAGTATTTT.

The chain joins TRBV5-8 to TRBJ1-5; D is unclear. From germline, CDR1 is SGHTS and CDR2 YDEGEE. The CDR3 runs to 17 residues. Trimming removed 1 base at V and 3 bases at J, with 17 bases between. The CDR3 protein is CASSLLYRPLDNQPQHF. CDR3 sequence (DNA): TGTGCCAGCAGCTTGTTATATAGACCTCTGGACAATCAGCCCCAGCATTTT.

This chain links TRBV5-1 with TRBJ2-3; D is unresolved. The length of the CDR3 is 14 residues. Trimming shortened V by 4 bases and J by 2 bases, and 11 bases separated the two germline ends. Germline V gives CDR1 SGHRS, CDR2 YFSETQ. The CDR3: CASSPYEPTDTQYF. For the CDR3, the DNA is TGCGCCAGCAGCCCCTATGAGCCCACAGATACGCAGTATTTT.

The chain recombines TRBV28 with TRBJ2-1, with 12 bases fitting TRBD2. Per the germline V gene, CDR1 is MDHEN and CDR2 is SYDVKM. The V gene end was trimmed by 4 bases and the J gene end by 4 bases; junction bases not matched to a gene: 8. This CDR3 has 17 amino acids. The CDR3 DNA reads TGTGCCAGCAGTTCCCCTAGCGGGAGGGCAATTTACAATGAGCAGTTCTTC. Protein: CASSSPSGRAIYNEQFF.

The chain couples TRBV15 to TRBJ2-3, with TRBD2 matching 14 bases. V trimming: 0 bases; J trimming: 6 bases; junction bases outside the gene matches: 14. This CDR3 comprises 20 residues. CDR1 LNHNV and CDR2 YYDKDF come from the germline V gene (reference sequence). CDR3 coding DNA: TGTGCCACCAGCAGAGATCCACGAGGACTAGCGGGGGGAGAGACCGATACGCAGTATTTT. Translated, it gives CATSRDPRGLAGGETDTQYF.

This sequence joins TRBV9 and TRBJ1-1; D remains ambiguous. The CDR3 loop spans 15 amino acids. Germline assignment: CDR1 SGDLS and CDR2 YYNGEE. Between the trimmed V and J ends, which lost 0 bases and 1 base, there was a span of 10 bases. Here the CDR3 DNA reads TGTGCCAGCAGCGTAGCCGCTGGAGCGAACACTGAAGCTTTCTTT. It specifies CASSVAAGANTEAFF.

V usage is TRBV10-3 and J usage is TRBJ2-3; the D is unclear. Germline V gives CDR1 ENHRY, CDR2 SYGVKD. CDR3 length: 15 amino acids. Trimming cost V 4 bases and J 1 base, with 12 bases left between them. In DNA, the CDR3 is TGTGCCATCAGTGTCGTTTCTCCTGGCACAGATACGCAGTATTTT. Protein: CAISVVSPGTDTQYF.

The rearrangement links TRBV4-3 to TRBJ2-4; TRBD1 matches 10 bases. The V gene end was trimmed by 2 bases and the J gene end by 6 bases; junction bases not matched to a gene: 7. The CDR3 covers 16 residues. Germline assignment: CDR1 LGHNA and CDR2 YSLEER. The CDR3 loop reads CASSQRQGAGLNIQYF. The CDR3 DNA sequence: TGCGCCAGCAGCCAAAGACAGGGGGCAGGGTTAAACATTCAGTACTTC.

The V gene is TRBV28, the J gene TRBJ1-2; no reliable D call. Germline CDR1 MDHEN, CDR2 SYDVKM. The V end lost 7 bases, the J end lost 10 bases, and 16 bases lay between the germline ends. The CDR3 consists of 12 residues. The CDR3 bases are TGTGCCAGCAAAGTCAGTCCTAAGGACTACACCTTC. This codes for CASKVSPKDYTF.

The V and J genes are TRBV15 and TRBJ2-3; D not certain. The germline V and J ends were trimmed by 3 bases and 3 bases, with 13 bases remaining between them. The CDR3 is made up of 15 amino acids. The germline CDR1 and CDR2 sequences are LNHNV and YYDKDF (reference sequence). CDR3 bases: TGTGCCACCAGCAGTGGGCGAGAGGTAACAGATACGCAGTATTTT. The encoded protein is CATSSGREVTDTQYF.

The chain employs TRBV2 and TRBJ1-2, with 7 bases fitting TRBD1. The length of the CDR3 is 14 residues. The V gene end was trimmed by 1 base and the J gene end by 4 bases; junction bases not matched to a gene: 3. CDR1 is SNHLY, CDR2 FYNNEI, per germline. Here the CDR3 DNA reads TGTGCCAGCAGTGAAGGTAACAGGGGCTATGGCTACACCTTC. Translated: CASSEGNRGYGYTF.